These T cell receptor beta chains were read from a single sample in a study of T cell responses to AZD1222 COVID-19 vaccine. Generated by immunoSEQ multiplex PCR, the TCRdb table keeps only in-frame clones and is missing some. The table includes 150,000 to 200,000 clones, approximately 90% detected once. Material: peripheral blood, obtained 28 days after the second AZD1222 dose. The source is an adult who received the AZD1222 COVID-19 vaccine. CDR3s include the opening cysteine and the closing phenylalanine or tryptophan. D genes are given only for firm matches. Clone size, where shown, is once, few, many, or a class for clones that have expanded.

D	size	J	V	DNA	CDR3
TRBD2	.	TRBJ2-1	TRBV19	TGTGCCAGTAGTATAGAGGGCGGGAGGGCCACCAATGAGCAGTTCTTC	CASSIEGGRATNEQFF
.	.	TRBJ1-3	TRBV18	TGTGCCAGCTCACCCTCAGACGAGGGAAACACCATATATTTT	CASSPSDEGNTIYF
.	.	TRBJ2-4	TRBV7-2	TGTGCCAGCAGTTCAGGGGGGGCCCTCCAAGGCATTCAGTACTTC	CASSSGGALQGIQYF
TRBD1	.	TRBJ2-2	TRBV28	TGTGCCAGCAGTTTATCAACAGGGGTACGCACCGGGGAGCTGTTTTTT	CASSLSTGVRTGELFF
.	.	TRBJ2-7	TRBV6-2/TRBV6-3	TGTGCCAGCAGTTATACAGCTAAAGGGGTGTACGAGCAGTACTTC	CASSYTAKGVYEQYF
TRBD2	once	TRBJ2-1	TRBV6-1	TGTGCCAGCAGTGGGACTAGCGATGAGCAGTTCTTC	CASSGTSDEQFF
.	.	TRBJ2-2	TRBV4-3	TGCGCCAGCAGCCAAGATTACGCACCCGGGGAGCTGTTTTTT	CASSQDYAPGELFF
.	.	TRBJ2-1	TRBV7-3	TGTGCCAGCAGCTTAAGCAACAGGGTAAGGGCTGAGCAGTTCTTC	CASSLSNRVRAEQFF
.	.	TRBJ2-7	TRBV5-4	TGTGCCAGCAGATCGCGGGACACCTACGAGCAGTACTTC	CASRSRDTYEQYF
TRBD2	once	TRBJ2-1	TRBV27	TGTGCCAGCAGTTCTAGCGGCAGATGGTACAATGAGCAGTTCTTC	CASSSSGRWYNEQFF
.	.	TRBJ2-5	TRBV2	TGTGCCAGCAGCCCCCGAGGGATCCAAGAGACCCAGTACTTC	CASSPRGIQETQYF
.	few	TRBJ2-1	TRBV6-5	TGTGCCAGCAGTTACCCTGGGGGCGGGAGAGGCCATGAGCAGTTCTTC	CASSYPGGGRGHEQFF
.	.	TRBJ1-5	TRBV2	TGTGCCAGCAGTGCCGGGTACCGAAGCAATCAGCCCCAGCATTTT	CASSAGYRSNQPQHF
TRBD2	.	TRBJ2-5	TRBV9	TGTGCCAGCAGCGTTGGGGGCGGGAGGGTAGAAGAGACCCAGTACTTC	CASSVGGGRVEETQYF
.	.	TRBJ2-7	TRBV19	TGTGCCAGTAGTATTTCCGGTCTCAACTCCTACGAGCAGTACTTC	CASSISGLNSYEQYF
.	.	TRBJ2-7	TRBV7-8	TGTGCCAGCAGCAGCCCGACCATTTTGAACTACGAGCAGTACTTC	CASSSPTILNYEQYF
TRBD1	.	TRBJ2-4	TRBV19	TGTGCCAGTAGTAGCGCCCGTCCCGGGACAGGGAAAAACATTCAGTACTTC	CASSSARPGTGKNIQYF
.	.	TRBJ2-1	TRBV12-3/TRBV12-4	TGTGCCAGCGGGCTTGTAGGGTTCAATGAGCAGTTCTTC	CASGLVGFNEQFF
.	.	TRBJ1-5	TRBV4-3	TGCGCCAGCAGCCAACAGGCAGGGCCAGAGGCCCAGCATTTT	CASSQQAGPEAQHF
TRBD2	.	TRBJ2-2	TRBV24-1	TGTGCCACCAGTGACCCGAATTCTCTCCCGACTAGCGGGAGGTTTAACACCGGGGAGCTGTTTTTT	CATSDPNSLPTSGRFNTGELFF
.	.	TRBJ2-7	TRBV24-1	TGTGCCACCAGTGACCGTCGAGGACTCACCCACGAGCAGTACTTC	CATSDRRGLTHEQYF
.	.	TRBJ2-2	TRBV29-1	TGCAGCGTTCCGAAGACCCGGGGCGCGGGCACCGGGGAGCTGTTTTTT	CSVPKTRGAGTGELFF
.	.	TRBJ2-2	TRBV6-2/TRBV6-3	TGTGCCAGCAGTTACAGGCCGGGGCCGAACACCGGGGAGCTGTTTTTT	CASSYRPGPNTGELFF
.	once	TRBJ1-1	TRBV6-2/TRBV6-3	TGTGCCAGCAGTTACCGACAGTGGAGGCAGCCTGAAGCTTTCTTT	CASSYRQWRQPEAFF
TRBD1	.	TRBJ2-7	TRBV10-3	TGTGCCATCAGCCTTGGACAGGGGGCTAACGAGCAGTACTTC	CAISLGQGANEQYF
.	once	TRBJ2-1	TRBV7-3	TGTGCCAGCAGCGTCGGAGTGGGAGAGTACAATGAGCAGTTCTTC	CASSVGVGEYNEQFF
.	.	TRBJ2-3	TRBV9	TGTGCCAGCAGCGCGGGTGCAGATACGCAGTATTTT	CASSAGADTQYF
.	.	TRBJ2-1	TRBV5-6	TGTGCCAGCAGCCCCCGGGCCCGCAATGAGCAGTTCTTC	CASSPRARNEQFF
.	.	TRBJ1-2	TRBV12-3/TRBV12-4	TGTGCCAGCAGCACACAGGGCTATGGCTACACCTTC	CASSTQGYGYTF
.	.	TRBJ1-3	TRBV7-2	TGTGCCAGCAGCTCAGGGATATTTTCTGGAAACACCATATATTTT	CASSSGIFSGNTIYF
.	.	TRBJ2-3	TRBV10-3	TGTGCCTCCCGTATCGGGGGCACAGATACGCAGTATTTT	CASRIGGTDTQYF
TRBD2	.	TRBJ2-7	TRBV7-2	TGTGCCAGCAGCAGGACTAGCGGACCCTACGAGCAGTACTTC	CASSRTSGPYEQYF
TRBD1	.	TRBJ2-1	TRBV10-3	TGTGCCATCAGATACGGGACAGGGGTGTACAATGAGCAGTTCTTC	CAIRYGTGVYNEQFF
TRBD2	.	TRBJ2-7	TRBV5-5	TGTGCCACCGCCCCCGGACTAGCCTACGAGCAGTACTTC	CATAPGLAYEQYF
TRBD2	.	TRBJ2-5	TRBV19	TGTGCCACTAGCGGCAGGTGGGAGACCCAGTACTTC	CATSGRWETQYF
TRBD2	.	TRBJ2-3	TRBV9	TGTGCCAGCAGCTTCAGGACTAGGTCGACAGATACGCAGTATTTT	CASSFRTRSTDTQYF
.	once	TRBJ2-7	TRBV6-2/TRBV6-3	TGTGCCAGCAGTTTAGGGACAAGATCCTACGAGCAGTACTTC	CASSLGTRSYEQYF
.	.	TRBJ1-5	TRBV27	TGTGCCAGCAGGTTCCTGGACAGAGATAATCAGCCCCAGCATTTT	CASRFLDRDNQPQHF
TRBD1	few	TRBJ1-2	TRBV19	TGTGCCAGTAGGAGGACAGGGGGAAAGGGCTACACCTTC	CASRRTGGKGYTF
TRBD2	.	TRBJ2-1	TRBV6-2/TRBV6-3	TGTGCCAGCAGTTACTCTCTCGGGGACTACGATGAGCAGTTCTTC	CASSYSLGDYDEQFF
TRBD1	.	TRBJ2-7	TRBV2	TGTGCCAGCATGCGGGACAGGGGAAACGAGCAGTACTTC	CASMRDRGNEQYF
TRBD2	.	TRBJ2-3	TRBV25-1	TGTGCCAGCAGTGAATGGGGAGGGACTAGCGCAGATACGCAGTATTTT	CASSEWGGTSADTQYF
TRBD1	.	TRBJ1-1	TRBV4-3	TGCGCCAGCAGCTCCCAGACAGGGAGGGGCACTGAAGCTTTCTTT	CASSSQTGRGTEAFF
.	.	TRBJ2-7	TRBV4-1	TGCGCCAGCAGCCAAGAGGCAGGCTCACAATGGGGGGAGCAGTACTTC	CASSQEAGSQWGEQYF
.	once	TRBJ1-3	TRBV2	TGTGCCAGCAGTGAAGAAAGGAACTCTGGAAACACCATATATTTT	CASSEERNSGNTIYF
TRBD2	once	TRBJ2-1	TRBV6-5	TGTGCCAGCAGGTTCCTAGCGGGAGGGCCTAATGAGCAGTTCTTC	CASRFLAGGPNEQFF
.	.	TRBJ2-1	TRBV21-1	TGTGCCAGCAGCAGAGTCATTGATGAGCAGTTCTTC	CASSRVIDEQFF
TRBD1	.	TRBJ2-7	TRBV7-6	TGTGCCAGCAGCTACCGGGACAGGGGTTACGAGCAGTACTTC	CASSYRDRGYEQYF
TRBD1	.	TRBJ2-1	TRBV6-5	TGTGCCAGCAGTTACTCGGTGACAGGGGATGGTGAGCAGTTCTTC	CASSYSVTGDGEQFF
TRBD2	.	TRBJ2-1	TRBV19	TGTGCCAGTAGTAGGAATAGCGGGAGCTCCTACAATGAGCAGTTCTTC	CASSRNSGSSYNEQFF
TRBD1	.	TRBJ2-7	TRBV7-9	TGTGCCAGCAGCCTCGACAGGGCTGGTCACGAGCAGTACTTC	CASSLDRAGHEQYF
.	.	TRBJ1-5	TRBV5-4	TGTGCCAGCAGCTTGGGGGGAGGGAATCAGCCCCAGCATTTT	CASSLGGGNQPQHF
TRBD1	.	TRBJ2-5	TRBV5-1	TGCGCCAGCAGCTTGGATGGGACAGGGAAGGTAGAGACCCAGTACTTC	CASSLDGTGKVETQYF
TRBD2	.	TRBJ2-1	TRBV12-5	TGTGCTAGTGGTTCAAGCGGGGACTCCTACAATGAGCAGTTCTTC	CASGSSGDSYNEQFF
.	.	TRBJ2-1	TRBV11-3	TGTGCCAGCAGCTTAGGGCAGGGATGGGGCGGGAATGAGCAGTTCTTC	CASSLGQGWGGNEQFF
.	.	TRBJ1-1	TRBV28	TGTGCCAGCAGTTTGGTCGCTGAAGCTTTCTTT	CASSLVAEAFF
.	.	TRBJ1-2	TRBV25-1	TGTGCCAGCAGTGAAACGTATGGCTACACCTTC	CASSETYGYTF
.	.	TRBJ1-1	TRBV19	TGTGCCAGTAGTTGGACGGGAAACACTGAAGCTTTCTTT	CASSWTGNTEAFF
TRBD1	.	TRBJ2-5	TRBV10-3	TGTGCCATCAGCGGGGACAGGGAAGGGGAGACCCAGTACTTC	CAISGDREGETQYF